Sequencing of this TCR beta chain was carried out in a study of shared clonotypes between healthy human individuals. The study's findings and limits: Around 5.4% of naive CD4 clonotypes were common to a few donors.

In regard to this clone: What it binds is not known.

Using immunoSEQ multiplex PCR, the repertoire was profiled, and TCRdb retains in-frame clones only, with some absent. The sample has 2 million to 2.5 million clones; 95% are singletons. Germline values: CDR1 SNHLY, CDR2 FYNNEI. Between the trimmed V and J ends, which lost 2 bases and 5 bases, there was a span of 15 bases. CDR3 length: 15 residues. The specimen sequenced was naive CD4+ T cells sorted from blood. Subset meaning: CD45RA+ positively selected. The source is a man younger than 35 in good health. The chain has TRBV2 and TRBJ2-5; D remains ambiguous. CDR3 in DNA: TGTGCCAGCAGTGAATGGTACGGTCTCGGGGAGACCCAGTACTTC. Its translation is CASSEWYGLGETQYF.